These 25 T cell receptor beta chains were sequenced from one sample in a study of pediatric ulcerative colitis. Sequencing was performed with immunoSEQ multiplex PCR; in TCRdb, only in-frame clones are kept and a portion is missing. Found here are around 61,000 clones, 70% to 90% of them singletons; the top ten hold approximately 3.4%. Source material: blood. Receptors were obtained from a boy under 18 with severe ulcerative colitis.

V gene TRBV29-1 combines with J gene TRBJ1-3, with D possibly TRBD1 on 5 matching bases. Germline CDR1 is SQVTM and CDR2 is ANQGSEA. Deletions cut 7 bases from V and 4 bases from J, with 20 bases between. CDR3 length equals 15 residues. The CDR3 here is CSGVGGEVPGNTIYF. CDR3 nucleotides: TGCAGCGGGGTAGGAGGGGAAGTGCCAGGAAACACCATATATTTT.

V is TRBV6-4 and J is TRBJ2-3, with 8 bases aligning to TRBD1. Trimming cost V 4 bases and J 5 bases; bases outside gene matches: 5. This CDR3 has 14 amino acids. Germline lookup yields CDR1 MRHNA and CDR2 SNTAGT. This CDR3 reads CASSVAGGLDTQYF. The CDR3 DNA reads TGTGCCAGCAGTGTGGCAGGGGGCCTAGATACGCAGTATTTT.

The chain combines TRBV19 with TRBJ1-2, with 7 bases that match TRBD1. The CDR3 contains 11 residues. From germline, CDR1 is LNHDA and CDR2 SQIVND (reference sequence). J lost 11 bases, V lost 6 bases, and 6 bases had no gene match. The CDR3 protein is CASRTGRGYTF. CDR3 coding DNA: TGTGCCAGTAGGACAGGGAGAGGGTACACCTTC.

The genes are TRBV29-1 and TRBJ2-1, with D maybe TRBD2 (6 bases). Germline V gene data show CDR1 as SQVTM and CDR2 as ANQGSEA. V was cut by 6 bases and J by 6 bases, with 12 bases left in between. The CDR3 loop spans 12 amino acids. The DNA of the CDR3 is TGCAGCGTGATAACGGGAGCCAATGAGCAGTTCTTC. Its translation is CSVITGANEQFF.

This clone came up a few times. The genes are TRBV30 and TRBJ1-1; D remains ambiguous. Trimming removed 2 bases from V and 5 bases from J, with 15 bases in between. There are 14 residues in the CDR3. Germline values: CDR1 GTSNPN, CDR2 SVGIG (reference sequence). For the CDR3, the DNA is TGTGCCTGGAGTTGGGGTGGAGGTGGAACTGAAGCTTTCTTT. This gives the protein CAWSWGGGGTEAFF.

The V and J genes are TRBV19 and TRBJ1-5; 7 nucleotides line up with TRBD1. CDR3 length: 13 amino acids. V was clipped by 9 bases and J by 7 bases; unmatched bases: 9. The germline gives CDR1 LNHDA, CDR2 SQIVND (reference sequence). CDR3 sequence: CASSRGSYQPQHF. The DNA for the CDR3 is TGTGCCAGCTCCAGGGGGTCATACCAGCCCCAGCATTTT.

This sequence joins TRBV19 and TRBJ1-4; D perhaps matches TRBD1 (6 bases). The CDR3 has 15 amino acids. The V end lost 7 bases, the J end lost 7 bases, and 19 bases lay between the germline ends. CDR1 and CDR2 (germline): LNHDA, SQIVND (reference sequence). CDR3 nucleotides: TGTGCCAGTAAGGAGGTCGGGGGGCTGGGTGAAAAACTGTTTTTT. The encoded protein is CASKEVGGLGEKLFF.

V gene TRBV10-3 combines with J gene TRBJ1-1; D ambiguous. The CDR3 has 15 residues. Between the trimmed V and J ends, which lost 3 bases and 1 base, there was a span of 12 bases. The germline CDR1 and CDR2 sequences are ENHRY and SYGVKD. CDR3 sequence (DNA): TGTGCCATCAGTGACCATGAATCGGGGAACACTGAAGCTTTCTTT. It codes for CAISDHESGNTEAFF.

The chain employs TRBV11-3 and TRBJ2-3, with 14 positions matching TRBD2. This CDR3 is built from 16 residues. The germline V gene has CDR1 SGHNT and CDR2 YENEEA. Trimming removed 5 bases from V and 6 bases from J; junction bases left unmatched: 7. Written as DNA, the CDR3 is TGTGCCAGCAGCCCAGGACTAGCGGGAGGTACCGATACGCAGTATTTT. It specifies CASSPGLAGGTDTQYF.

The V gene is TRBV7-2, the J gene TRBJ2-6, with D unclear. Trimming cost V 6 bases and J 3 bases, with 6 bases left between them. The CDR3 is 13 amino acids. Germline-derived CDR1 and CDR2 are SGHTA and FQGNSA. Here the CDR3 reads CASRPFGANVLTF. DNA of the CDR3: TGTGCCAGCAGGCCGTTTGGGGCCAACGTCCTGACTTTC.

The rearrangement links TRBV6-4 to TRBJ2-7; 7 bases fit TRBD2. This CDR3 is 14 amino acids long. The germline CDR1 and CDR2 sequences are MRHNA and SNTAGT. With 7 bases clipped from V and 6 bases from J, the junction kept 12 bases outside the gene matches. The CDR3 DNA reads TGTGCCAGCAAGGCTGGAGCGGGGCCCGGCGAGCAGTACTTC. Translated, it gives CASKAGAGPGEQYF.

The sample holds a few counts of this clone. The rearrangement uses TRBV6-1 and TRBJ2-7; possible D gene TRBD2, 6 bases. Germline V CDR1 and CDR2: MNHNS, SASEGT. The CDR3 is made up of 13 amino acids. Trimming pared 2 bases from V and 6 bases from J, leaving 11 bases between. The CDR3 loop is CASSERRESEQYF. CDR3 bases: TGTGCCAGCAGTGAAAGGAGGGAGAGCGAGCAGTACTTC.

CDR3 nucleotides: TGTGCCAGCAGCTACAGCTCGGACAATGAGCAGTTCTTC. Its protein product is CASSYSSDNEQFF. The gene calls are TRBV5-6 and TRBJ2-1; D is unclear. CDR1 is SGHDT, CDR2 YYEEEE, per germline. V was pared by 3 bases and J by 5 bases, with 9 bases between. This CDR3 region has 13 residues.

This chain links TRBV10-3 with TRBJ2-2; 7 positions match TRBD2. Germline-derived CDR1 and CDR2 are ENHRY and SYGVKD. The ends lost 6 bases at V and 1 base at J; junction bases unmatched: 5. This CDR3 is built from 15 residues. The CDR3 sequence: CAIRVAGKNTGELFF. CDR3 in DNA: TGTGCCATCAGGGTAGCGGGTAAGAACACCGGGGAGCTGTTTTTT.

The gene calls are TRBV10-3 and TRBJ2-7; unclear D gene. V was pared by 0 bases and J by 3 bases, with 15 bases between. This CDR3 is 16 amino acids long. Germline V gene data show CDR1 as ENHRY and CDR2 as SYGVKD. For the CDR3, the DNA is TGTGCCATCAGTGAGTCCGGACGGCCGTCCGGCTACGAGCAGTACTTC. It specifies CAISESGRPSGYEQYF.

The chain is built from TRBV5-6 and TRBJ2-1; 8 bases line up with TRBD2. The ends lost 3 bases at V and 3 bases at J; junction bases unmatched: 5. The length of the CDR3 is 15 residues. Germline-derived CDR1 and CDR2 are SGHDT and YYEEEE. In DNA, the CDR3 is TGTGCCAGCAGCTCCGGGACTAGAGGCTACAATGAGCAGTTCTTC. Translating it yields CASSSGTRGYNEQFF.

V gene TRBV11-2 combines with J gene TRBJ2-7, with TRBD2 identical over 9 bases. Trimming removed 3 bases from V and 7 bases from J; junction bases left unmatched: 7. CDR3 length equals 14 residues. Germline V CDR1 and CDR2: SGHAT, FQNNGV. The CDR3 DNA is TGTGCCAGCAGCTTTCTGGCGGGAGGGGGAGAGCAGTACTTC. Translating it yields CASSFLAGGGEQYF.

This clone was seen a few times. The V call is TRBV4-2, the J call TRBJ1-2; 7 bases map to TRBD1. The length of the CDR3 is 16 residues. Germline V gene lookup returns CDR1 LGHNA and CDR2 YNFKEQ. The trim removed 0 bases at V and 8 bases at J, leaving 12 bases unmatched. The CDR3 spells CASSQDKTTGSMGYTF. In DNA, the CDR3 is TGTGCCAGCAGCCAAGACAAAACGACAGGGAGTATGGGCTACACCTTC.

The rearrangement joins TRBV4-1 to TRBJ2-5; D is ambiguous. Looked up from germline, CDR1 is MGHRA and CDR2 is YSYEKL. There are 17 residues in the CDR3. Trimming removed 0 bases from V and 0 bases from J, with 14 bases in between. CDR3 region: CASSQDLLAAYQETQYF. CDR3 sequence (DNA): TGCGCCAGCAGCCAAGATTTGCTGGCGGCGTACCAAGAGACCCAGTACTTC.

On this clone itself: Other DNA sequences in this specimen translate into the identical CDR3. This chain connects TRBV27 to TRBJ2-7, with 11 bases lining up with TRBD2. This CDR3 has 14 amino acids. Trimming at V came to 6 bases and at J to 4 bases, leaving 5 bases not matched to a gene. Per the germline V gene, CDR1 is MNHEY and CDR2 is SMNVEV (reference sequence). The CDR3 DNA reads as TGTGCCAGCAGAGGGCTAGCGGGAGGTTACGAGCAGTACTTC. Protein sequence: CASRGLAGGYEQYF.

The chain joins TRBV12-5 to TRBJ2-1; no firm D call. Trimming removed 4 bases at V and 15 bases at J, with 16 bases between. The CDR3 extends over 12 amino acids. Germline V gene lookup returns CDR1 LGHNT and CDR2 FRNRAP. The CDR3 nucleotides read TGTGCTAGTGGTTACGATCTGGAGAGCCGGTTCTTC. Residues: CASGYDLESRFF. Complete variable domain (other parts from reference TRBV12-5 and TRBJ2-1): DARVTQTPRHKVTEMGQEVTMRCQPILGHNTVFWYRQTMMQGLELLAYFRNRAPLDDSGMPKDRFSAEMPDATLATLKIQPSEPRDSAVYFCASGYDLESRFFGPGTRLTVL.

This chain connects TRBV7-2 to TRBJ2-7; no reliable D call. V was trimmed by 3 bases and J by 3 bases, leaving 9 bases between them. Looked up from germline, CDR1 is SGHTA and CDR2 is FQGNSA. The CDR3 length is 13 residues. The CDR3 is CASSFSTSYEQYF. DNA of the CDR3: TGTGCCAGCAGCTTTTCGACCAGCTACGAGCAGTACTTC. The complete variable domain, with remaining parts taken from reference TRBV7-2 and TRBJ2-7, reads GAGVSQSPSNKVTEKGKDVELRCDPISGHTALYWYRQSLGQGLEFLIYFQGNSAPDKSGLPSDRFSAERTGGSVSTLTIQRTQQEDSAVYLCASSFSTSYEQYFGPGTRLTVT.

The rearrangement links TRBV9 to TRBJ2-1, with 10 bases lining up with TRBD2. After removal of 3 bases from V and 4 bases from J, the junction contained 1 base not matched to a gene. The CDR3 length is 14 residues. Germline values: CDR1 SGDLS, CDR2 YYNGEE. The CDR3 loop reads CASSGTSGYNEQFF. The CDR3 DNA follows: TGTGCCAGCAGCGGGACTAGCGGATACAATGAGCAGTTCTTC.

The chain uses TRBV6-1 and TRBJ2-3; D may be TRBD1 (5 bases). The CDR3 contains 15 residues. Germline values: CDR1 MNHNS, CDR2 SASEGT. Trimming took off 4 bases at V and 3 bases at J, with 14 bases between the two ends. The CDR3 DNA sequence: TGTGCCAGCAGTGGGTACACGACAGCGACAGATACGCAGTATTTT. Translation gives CASSGYTTATDTQYF.

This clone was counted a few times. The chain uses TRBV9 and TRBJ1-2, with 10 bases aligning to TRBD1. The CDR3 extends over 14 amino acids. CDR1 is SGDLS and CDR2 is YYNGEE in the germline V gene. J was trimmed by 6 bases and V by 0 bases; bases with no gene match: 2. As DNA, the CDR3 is TGTGCCAGCAGCGTAGCGACAGGGGGCCATGGCTACACCTTC. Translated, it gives CASSVATGGHGYTF.